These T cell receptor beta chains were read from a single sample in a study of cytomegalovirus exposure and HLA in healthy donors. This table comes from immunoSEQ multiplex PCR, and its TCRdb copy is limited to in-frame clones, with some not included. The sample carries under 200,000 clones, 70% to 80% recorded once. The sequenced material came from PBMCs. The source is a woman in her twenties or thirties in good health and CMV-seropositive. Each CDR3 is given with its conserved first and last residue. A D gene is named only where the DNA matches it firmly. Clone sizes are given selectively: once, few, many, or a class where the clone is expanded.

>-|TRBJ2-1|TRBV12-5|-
TGTGCTAGTTCCATTGAGGCAGAATACAATGAGCAGTTCTTC
CASSIEAEYNEQFF
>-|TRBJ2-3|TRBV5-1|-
TGCGCCAGCAGCTTGGTAGTGACTAGATACACAGATACGCAGTATTTT
CASSLVVTRYTDTQYF
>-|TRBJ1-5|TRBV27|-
TGTGCCAGCAGTCGTAGGGGGAATCAGCCCCAGCATTTT
CASSRRGNQPQHF
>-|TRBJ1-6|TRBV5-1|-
TGCGCCAGCAGCTTGGGGCAGGTGGATTCACCCCTCCACTTT
CASSLGQVDSPLHF
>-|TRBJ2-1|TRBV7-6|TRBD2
TGTGCCAGCAGCCAAATGACTAGCAGTCGGGATGAGCAGTTCTTC
CASSQMTSSRDEQFF
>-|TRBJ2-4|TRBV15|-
TGTGCCACCAGCAGAGGAATAATTGAGCCAGGGCGCGCCAAAAACATTCAGTACTTC
CATSRGIIEPGRAKNIQYF
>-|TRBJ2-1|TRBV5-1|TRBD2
TGCGCCAGCAGCTACAATACCGGGACTAGCGGGGGGGAACGGCAGTTCTTC
CASSYNTGTSGGERQFF
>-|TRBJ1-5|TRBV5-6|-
TGTGCCAGCAGCTTGGACAGTAATCAGCCCCAGCATTTT
CASSLDSNQPQHF
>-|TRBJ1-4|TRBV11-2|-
TGTGCCAGCAGCCCTAGACTGGGGAAGGGGGAACTGTTTTTT
CASSPRLGKGELFF
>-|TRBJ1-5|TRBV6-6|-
TGTGCCAGCAGTCGGAAGACTGAGCCCCAGCATTTT
CASSRKTEPQHF
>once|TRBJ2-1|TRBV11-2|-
TGTGCCAGCAGCTTAGATCGGAGGGGCTCCTACAATGAGCAGTTCTTC
CASSLDRRGSYNEQFF
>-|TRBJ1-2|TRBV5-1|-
TGCGCCAGCAGCTTGGCTTGGGGAGACTATGGCTACACCTTC
CASSLAWGDYGYTF
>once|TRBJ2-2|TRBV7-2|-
TGTGCCAGCAGCTTAGAGGAGGTCACCGGGGAGCTGTTTTTT
CASSLEEVTGELFF
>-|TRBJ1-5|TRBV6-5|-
TGTGCCAGCAGTTACGGGGCAGCCCAGCCCCAGCATTTT
CASSYGAAQPQHF
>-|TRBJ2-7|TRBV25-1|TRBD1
TGTGCCAGCAGCCGACAGGGGGCGGAGCAGTACTTC
CASSRQGAEQYF
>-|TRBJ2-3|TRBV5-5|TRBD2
TGTGCCAGCAGCTTGGAGGGAGGGCCCGGAGATACGCAGTATTTT
CASSLEGGPGDTQYF
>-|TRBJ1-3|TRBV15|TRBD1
TGTGCCACCAGCAGGGACAGGGCAGGAAACACCATATATTTT
CATSRDRAGNTIYF
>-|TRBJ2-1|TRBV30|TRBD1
TGTGCCTGGGACAGGGGATCCAATGAGCAGTTCTTC
CAWDRGSNEQFF
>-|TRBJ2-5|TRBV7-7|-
TGTGCCAGCAGCTTGCTAGCGCTAAGAGGGGAGACCCAGTACTTC
CASSLLALRGETQYF
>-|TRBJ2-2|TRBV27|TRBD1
TGTGCCACCTCAGGGCTTAGGGGGCGTAGCGGGGAGCTGTTTTTT
CATSGLRGRSGELFF
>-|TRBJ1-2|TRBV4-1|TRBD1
TGCGCCAGCAACCCTTTTATTGGGACAGCCTCAGGGGGTGGCTACACCTTC
CASNPFIGTASGGGYTF
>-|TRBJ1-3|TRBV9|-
TGTGCCAGCAGCGTAGAGTCAGGGACAGGAAACACCATATATTTT
CASSVESGTGNTIYF
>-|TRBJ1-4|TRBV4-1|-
TGCGCCAGCAGCCAGCCCACAGGGAAGACTAATGAAAAACTGTTTTTT
CASSQPTGKTNEKLFF
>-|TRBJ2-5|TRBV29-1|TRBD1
TGCAGCGGGAAGACAGGGGGGGAGACCCAGTACTTC
CSGKTGGETQYF
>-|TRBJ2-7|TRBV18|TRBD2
TGTGCCAGCTCACCCCTAGCGGGAGGGCCCTACGAGCAGTACTTC
CASSPLAGGPYEQYF
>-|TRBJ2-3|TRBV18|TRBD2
TGTGCCAGCTCACCCGGGGGGGTGAGGACAGATACGCAGTATTTT
CASSPGGVRTDTQYF
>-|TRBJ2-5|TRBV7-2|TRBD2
TGTGCCAGCAGCCACCTCGGGAGGCCGGAGACCCAGTACTTC
CASSHLGRPETQYF
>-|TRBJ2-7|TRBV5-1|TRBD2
TGCGCCAGCAGCTTGGAGGCGGGGGGGCCCTACGAGCAGTACTTC
CASSLEAGGPYEQYF
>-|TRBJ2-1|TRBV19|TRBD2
TGTGCCAGTAGTATACCGGGACTAGCGGGAGTTGAGCAGTTCTTC
CASSIPGLAGVEQFF
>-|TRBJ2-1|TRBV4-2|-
TGTGCCAGCAGCCAAGCTAGAGCTCCCACAGGGGAGCAGTTCTTC
CASSQARAPTGEQFF
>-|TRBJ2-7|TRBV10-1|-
TGCGCCAGCAGTGAGTCGGGAGCAAACGAGCAGTACTTC
CASSESGANEQYF
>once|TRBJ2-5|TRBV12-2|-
TGTGCAAGTCGCTTTAAACTAGCGGGAGAGATGGTGCAAGAGACCCAGTACTTC
CASRFKLAGEMVQETQYF
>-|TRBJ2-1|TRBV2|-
TGTGCCAGCAGTGAAGAATCAGATAACAATGAGCAGTTCTTC
CASSEESDNNEQFF
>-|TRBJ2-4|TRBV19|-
TGTGCCAGTAGTATAGACAGTGAAAACATTCAGTACTTC
CASSIDSENIQYF
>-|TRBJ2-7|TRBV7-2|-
TGTGCCAGCAGCTTAAGTGGGACAAGCGAGCAGTACTTC
CASSLSGTSEQYF
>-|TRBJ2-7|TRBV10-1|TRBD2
TGCGCCAGCAGTGAGAAGTCTAGCGGCTACGAGCAGTACTTC
CASSEKSSGYEQYF
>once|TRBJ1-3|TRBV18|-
TGTGCCAGCTCACCGTCTACGAGCTCTGGAAACACCATATATTTT
CASSPSTSSGNTIYF
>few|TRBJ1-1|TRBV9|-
TGTGCCAGCAGCGCCTTTTGGGGGGGTGACACTGAAGCTTTCTTT
CASSAFWGGDTEAFF
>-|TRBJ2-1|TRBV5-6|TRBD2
TGTGCCAGCAGCTTAGGGACTAGCTTCTACAATGAGCAGTTCTTC
CASSLGTSFYNEQFF
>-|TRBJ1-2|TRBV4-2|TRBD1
TGTGCCAGCAGCCTCGACAGGGGGATTGGGGGCTACACCTTC
CASSLDRGIGGYTF
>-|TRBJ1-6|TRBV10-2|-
TGCGCCAGCAGCTGGGGCAGGGATTCACCCCTCCACTTT
CASSWGRDSPLHF
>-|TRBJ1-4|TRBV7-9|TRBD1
TGTGCCAGCAGCTTAGCCAGGGGGAATGAAAAACTGTTTTTT
CASSLARGNEKLFF
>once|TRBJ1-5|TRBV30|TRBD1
TGTGCCTGGGCGGACAGGGACCATCAGCCCCAGCATTTT
CAWADRDHQPQHF
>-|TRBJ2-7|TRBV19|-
TGTGCCAGTATCGCGGCACACTCCTACGAGCAGTACTTC
CASIAAHSYEQYF
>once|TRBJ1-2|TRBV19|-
TGTGCTAGTACTTACGGGACAATCGATGGCTACACCTTC
CASTYGTIDGYTF
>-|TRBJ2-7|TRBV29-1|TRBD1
TGCAGCGTTGATACAAGACAGGGTTCCGAGCAGTACTTC
CSVDTRQGSEQYF
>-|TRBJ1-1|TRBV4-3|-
TGCGCCAGCAGCCAAGTCAGGGACACTGAAGCTTTCTTT
CASSQVRDTEAFF
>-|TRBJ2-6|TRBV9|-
TGTGCCAGCAGCGTATTCGGGGACTCTGGGGCCAACGTCCTGACTTTC
CASSVFGDSGANVLTF
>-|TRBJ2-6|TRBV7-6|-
TGTGCCAGCAGCTTAGGTAGAACTGGGGCCAACGTCCTGACTTTC
CASSLGRTGANVLTF
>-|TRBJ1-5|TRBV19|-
TGTGCCAGTAGTACCGGGCTCGGGGATCAGCCCCAGCATTTT
CASSTGLGDQPQHF